The clone carrying this T cell receptor (beta chain) occurred a few times. TCRdb processed the 5' RACE reads anew with MiXCR; each CDR3 protein has one entry. The data contain 450,000 to 600,000 distinct CDR3 sequences, 20% to 25% of them singletons. This sample stems from a study of identical twins. Germline CDR1 reads MNHEY; CDR2 reads SVGEGT. The CDR3 extends over 12 amino acids. V gave up 6 bases and J gave up 11 bases, with 11 bases separating them. This sample also appeared in a second study, on yellow fever vaccine responses in identical twins.

Input material: CD4+ T cells sorted from blood. This clonotype originated in a woman between 18 and 29 years old in good health. The gene calls are TRBV6-2 or TRBV6-3 and TRBJ1-6, with no clear D. CDR3 protein: CASSMTRAPLHF. CDR3 nucleotides: TGTGCCAGCAGCATGACTCGTGCACCCCTCCACTTT.